This is a list of T cell receptor beta chains from one sample in a study of blood T cell repertoires in COVID-19. Assay: immunoSEQ multiplex PCR; the TCRdb copy retains only in-frame clones and omits some. The data contain about 330,000 clones, approximately 88% of them seen just once; the ten biggest clones take up 3.5% to 4.5%. Sequencing input: peripheral blood. The receptors come from a woman aged 45-65 years with active or convalescent COVID-19. Both conserved end residues are part of each CDR3. A D gene is named only where the DNA matches it firmly. A row's size may be missing; if present it is once, few, many or a size class.

j_call,d_call,v_call,clone_size,cdr3_aa,cdr3_nt
TRBJ2-1,TRBD1,TRBV6-5,many,CASSPGQEPPDEQFF,TGTGCCAGCAGCCCGGGACAGGAACCCCCGGATGAGCAGTTCTTC
TRBJ1-4,NA,TRBV6-4,NA,CASSTTQTNEKLFF,TGTGCCAGCAGTACGACACAAACTAATGAAAAACTGTTTTTT
TRBJ2-1,NA,TRBV15,NA,CATSRGGSGDNEQFF,TGTGCCACCAGCAGAGGAGGGTCAGGGGACAATGAGCAGTTCTTC
TRBJ1-2,TRBD1,TRBV5-4,once,CASSLRRTDRSGRGYTF,TGTGCCAGCAGCTTGAGACGCACGGACAGGTCAGGTCGCGGCTACACCTTC
TRBJ2-2,NA,TRBV11-3,NA,CASSLDSRFTGELFF,TGTGCCAGCAGCTTGGACAGCCGGTTCACCGGGGAGCTGTTTTTT
TRBJ2-3,TRBD2,TRBV28,NA,CASSLRGLAGETDTQYF,TGTGCCAGCAGTTTAAGGGGACTAGCGGGAGAAACAGATACGCAGTATTTT
TRBJ1-1,NA,TRBV27,NA,CASTPPGHLNTEAFF,TGTGCCAGCACCCCCCCGGGACACTTGAACACTGAAGCTTTCTTT
TRBJ2-2,TRBD1,TRBV11-2,NA,CASSTQGYTGELFF,TGTGCCAGCAGCACACAGGGGTACACCGGGGAGCTGTTTTTT
TRBJ1-3,NA,TRBV19,NA,CASSMRETGNTIYF,TGTGCCAGTAGTATGCGGGAAACTGGAAACACCATATATTTT
TRBJ2-3,TRBD2,TRBV27,NA,CASSSIAGAGYGGTDTQYF,TGTGCCAGCAGTTCGATAGCGGGAGCGGGATATGGTGGCACAGATACGCAGTATTTT
TRBJ2-5,NA,TRBV18,NA,CASSPPGQETQYF,TGTGCCAGCTCACCACCCGGGCAAGAGACCCAGTACTTC
TRBJ1-5,TRBD1,TRBV10-1,NA,CAIPKGAQYSNQPQHF,TGCGCCATCCCAAAGGGGGCACAGTATAGCAATCAGCCCCAGCATTTT
TRBJ2-2,NA,TRBV7-8,NA,CASSLVEFTNTGELFF,TGTGCCAGCAGCTTAGTTGAGTTTACGAACACCGGGGAGCTGTTTTTT
TRBJ2-7,NA,TRBV12-2,NA,CASRSPPSGGRYRQYF,TGTGCAAGTCGCTCTCCCCCTAGCGGGGGCAGGTACAGGCAGTACTTC
TRBJ2-2,NA,TRBV28,NA,CASTPRGTANTGELFF,TGTGCCAGCACCCCTCGCGGGACGGCGAACACCGGGGAGCTGTTTTTT
TRBJ2-2,TRBD1,TRBV29-1,NA,CSVGKGGAHTGELFF,TGCAGCGTTGGAAAAGGGGGCGCCCACACCGGGGAGCTGTTTTTT
TRBJ2-2,TRBD1,TRBV10-3,once,CAISAGQGTGELFF,TGTGCCATCAGTGCCGGACAGGGAACCGGGGAGCTGTTTTTT
TRBJ2-5,TRBD1,TRBV10-3,NA,CAIGQGPETQYF,TGTGCCATAGGACAGGGCCCAGAGACCCAGTACTTC
TRBJ1-1,TRBD1,TRBV7-9,few,CASGGTGRLWSAEAFF,TGTGCCAGCGGGGGGACAGGGAGATTGTGGAGCGCTGAAGCTTTCTTT
TRBJ2-1,NA,TRBV6-5,NA,CATRGHEQFF,TGTGCCACAAGGGGCCATGAGCAGTTCTTC
TRBJ2-7,TRBD1,TRBV27,NA,CASSGTGVSYEQYF,TGTGCCAGCAGTGGGACAGGAGTCTCCTACGAGCAGTACTTC
TRBJ2-1,TRBD2,TRBV12-3/TRBV12-4,NA,CASQSGGGNEQFF,TGTGCCAGCCAAAGCGGGGGGGGTAATGAGCAGTTCTTC
TRBJ2-1,NA,TRBV19,NA,CASSTYPISSYNEQFF,TGTGCCAGTAGTACCTACCCGATAAGCTCCTACAATGAGCAGTTCTTC
TRBJ2-3,NA,TRBV11-2,NA,CASSFPGSGGRTDTQYF,TGTGCCAGCAGCTTTCCCGGATCCGGGGGGCGGACAGATACGCAGTATTTT
TRBJ1-2,TRBD1,TRBV25-1,NA,CASSPGQRTYTF,TGTGCCAGCAGCCCGGGACAGAGGACCTACACCTTC
TRBJ1-1,NA,TRBV5-1,NA,CASSLAGLEAFF,TGCGCCAGCAGCTTGGCAGGGCTCGAAGCTTTCTTT
TRBJ2-1,NA,TRBV29-1,NA,CSVLDPGTKGDEQFF,TGCAGCGTTCTGGACCCCGGAACTAAAGGGGATGAGCAGTTCTTC
TRBJ2-7,TRBD1,TRBV9,NA,CASSTTTGTSYEQYF,TGTGCCAGCAGCACAACGACAGGGACCTCCTACGAGCAGTACTTC
TRBJ2-3,TRBD1,TRBV19,NA,CASSVGTGGIDTQYF,TGTGCCAGTAGTGTAGGGACAGGGGGCATAGATACGCAGTATTTT
TRBJ1-1,NA,TRBV19,NA,CASSIVGLGAGSTEAFF,TGTGCCAGTAGTATAGTGGGGCTAGGGGCAGGATCCACTGAAGCTTTCTTT
TRBJ2-2,NA,TRBV7-8,NA,CASSFSGGVVAGELFF,TGTGCCAGCAGCTTTAGTGGAGGGGTGGTTGCCGGGGAGCTGTTTTTT
TRBJ2-3,TRBD2,TRBV30,NA,CAWSVSGGSTDTQYF,TGTGCCTGGAGTGTAAGCGGGGGTAGCACAGATACGCAGTATTTT
TRBJ1-6,NA,TRBV5-1,NA,CASSSDSSYNSPLHF,TGCGCCAGCAGCTCCGATAGCTCCTATAATTCACCCCTCCACTTT
TRBJ2-7,TRBD1,TRBV30,NA,CAWSAGQGYEQYF,TGTGCCTGGAGTGCGGGACAGGGCTACGAGCAGTACTTC
TRBJ1-5,NA,TRBV19,NA,CASSIPPQPQHF,TGTGCCAGTAGTATCCCTCCGCAGCCCCAGCATTTT
TRBJ2-1,TRBD2,TRBV6-5,NA,CASSPGTWGEGKQFF,TGTGCCAGCAGTCCAGGGACTTGGGGGGAGGGAAAGCAGTTCTTC
TRBJ2-1,NA,TRBV6-6,NA,CASTPGGTVNEQFF,TGTGCCAGCACCCCGGGCGGGACCGTCAATGAGCAGTTCTTC
TRBJ2-1,NA,TRBV9,NA,CASSPPGRGNEQFF,TGTGCCAGCAGCCCACCCGGGCGGGGCAATGAGCAGTTCTTC
TRBJ2-1,TRBD2,TRBV30,NA,CAWIKGLATYNEQFF,TGTGCCTGGATAAAGGGACTAGCGACTTACAATGAGCAGTTCTTC
TRBJ1-5,TRBD1,TRBV28,NA,CASSLDRGQPQHF,TGTGCCAGCAGTCTGGACAGGGGCCAGCCCCAGCATTTT
TRBJ2-1,TRBD2,TRBV9,NA,CASSITLAESYNEQFF,TGTGCCAGCAGCATAACTCTAGCGGAGTCCTACAATGAGCAGTTCTTC
TRBJ1-1,NA,TRBV5-1,NA,CASSLVGGLNTEAFF,TGCGCCAGCAGCTTGGTCGGGGGGCTGAACACTGAAGCTTTCTTT
TRBJ2-7,TRBD1,TRBV28,few,CASSLGTGAGEQYF,TGTGCCAGCAGTTTGGGAACAGGGGCGGGCGAGCAGTACTTC
TRBJ1-1,NA,TRBV4-1,few,CASSPLPGSSAFF,TGCGCCAGCAGCCCGTTGCCGGGATCGTCAGCTTTCTTT
TRBJ1-2,NA,TRBV4-1,NA,CASSQDRGGNYGYTF,TGCGCCAGCAGCCAAGACAGGGGAGGGAACTATGGCTACACCTTC
TRBJ2-1,NA,TRBV9,NA,CASSADRTFNEQFF,TGTGCCAGCAGCGCGGACAGAACTTTCAATGAGCAGTTCTTC
TRBJ1-2,NA,TRBV30,few,CAYYAPNYGYTF,TGTGCCTACTACGCGCCTAACTATGGCTACACCTTC
TRBJ1-2,NA,TRBV13,NA,CASSTIRGEGYTF,TGTGCCAGCAGCACAATCAGGGGTGAGGGCTACACCTTC
TRBJ2-7,NA,TRBV21-1,NA,CASSKGGSLGKYF,TGTGCCAGCAGCAAAGGAGGGTCACTAGGAAAGTACTTC
TRBJ2-7,NA,TRBV11-2,NA,CASSLVWASGEQYF,TGTGCCAGCAGCTTAGTATGGGCATCAGGCGAGCAGTACTTC
TRBJ1-1,NA,TRBV4-1,NA,CASSRIGETTEAFF,TGCGCCAGCAGCCGCATAGGGGAAACAACTGAAGCTTTCTTT